This T cell receptor (beta chain) was sequenced during a study of cytotoxic CD8 clonotypes in ibrutinib-treated CLL. Overall study results and limits: Whereas clonality rose at ibrutinib response, it declined toward baseline at progression.

Here immunoSEQ multiplex PCR was the method, and the copy in TCRdb shows in-frame clones only, minus some. The data contain roughly 63,000 clones, 45% to 60% of them seen just once; the ten biggest clones take up around 15%. This CDR3 is 15 amino acids long. Trimming took 2 bases from V and 1 from J, leaving 12 bases between them. Germline assignment: CDR1 SQVTM and CDR2 ANQGSEA. Worth noting for this clone: Its antigen is undetermined.

Source: PBMCs, taken after 12 months of ibrutinib treatment. This clonotype was sampled from a human donor with chronic lymphocytic leukemia. The genes are TRBV29-1 and TRBJ2-1; D possibly corresponds to TRBD1 (6 bases). CDR3 in DNA: TGCAGCGTTGAACACAGGGCTAATTCCTACAATGAGCAGTTCTTC. It yields the protein CSVEHRANSYNEQFF.